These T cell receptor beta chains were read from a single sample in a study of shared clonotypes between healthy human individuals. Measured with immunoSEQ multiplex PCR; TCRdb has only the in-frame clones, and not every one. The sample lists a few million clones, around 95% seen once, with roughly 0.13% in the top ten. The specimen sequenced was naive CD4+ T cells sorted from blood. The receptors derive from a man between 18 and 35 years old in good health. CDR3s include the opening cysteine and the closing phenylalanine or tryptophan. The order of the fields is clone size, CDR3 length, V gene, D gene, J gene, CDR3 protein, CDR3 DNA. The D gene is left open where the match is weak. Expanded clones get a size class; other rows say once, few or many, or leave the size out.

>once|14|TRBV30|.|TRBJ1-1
CAWSPGPMNTEAFF
TGTGCCTGGAGCCCGGGACCCATGAACACTGAAGCTTTCTTT
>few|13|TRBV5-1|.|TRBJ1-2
CASSLGQSYGYTF
TGCGCCAGCAGCTTGGGACAGTCCTATGGCTACACCTTC
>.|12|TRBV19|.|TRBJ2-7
CASSIRWGEQYF
TGTGCCAGTAGTATCCGGTGGGGCGAGCAGTACTTC
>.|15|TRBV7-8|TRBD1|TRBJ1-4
CASSPVTGSNEKLFF
TGTGCCAGCAGCCCCGTGACAGGGTCCAATGAAAAACTGTTTTTT
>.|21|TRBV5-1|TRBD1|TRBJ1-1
CASSPLLGDRRSSTMNTEAFF
TGCGCCAGCAGCCCTCTTCTGGGGGACAGGCGATCTTCCACCATGAACACTGAAGCTTTCTTT
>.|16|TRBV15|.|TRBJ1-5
CATSRSREGIDQPQHF
TGTGCCACCAGCAGATCCCGCGAGGGGATAGATCAGCCCCAGCATTTT
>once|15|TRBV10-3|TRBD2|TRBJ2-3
CAISNSGRDTDTQYF
TGTGCCATCAGTAATAGCGGGAGGGACACAGATACGCAGTATTTT
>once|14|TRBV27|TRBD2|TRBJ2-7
CASSFTSGPYEQYF
TGTGCCAGCAGTTTCACTAGCGGCCCCTACGAGCAGTACTTC
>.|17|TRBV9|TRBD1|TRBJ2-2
CASSVASGQGGAGELFF
TGTGCCAGCAGCGTAGCTTCGGGACAGGGAGGGGCCGGGGAGCTGTTTTTT
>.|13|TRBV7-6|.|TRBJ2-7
CASSLAWEYEQYF
TGTGCCAGCAGCTTAGCGTGGGAATACGAGCAGTACTTC
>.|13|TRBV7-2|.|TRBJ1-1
CASSLSPAVGAFF
TGTGCCAGCAGCTTATCCCCCGCAGTCGGGGCTTTCTTT
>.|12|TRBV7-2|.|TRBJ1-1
CASSYTGIEAFF
TGTGCCAGCAGCTATACAGGGATTGAAGCTTTCTTT
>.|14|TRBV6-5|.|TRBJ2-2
CASSSGPATGELFF
TGTGCCAGCAGTTCGGGACCAGCCACCGGGGAGCTGTTTTTT
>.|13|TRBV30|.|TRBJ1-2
CAWIAGAHGGYTF
TGTGCCTGGATCGCCGGGGCGCACGGGGGCTACACCTTC
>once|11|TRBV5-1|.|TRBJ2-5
CASIPRETQYF
TGCGCCAGCATCCCAAGAGAGACCCAGTACTTC
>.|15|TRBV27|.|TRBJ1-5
CASSFDNSPNQPQHF
TGTGCCAGCAGTTTCGACAATTCCCCCAATCAGCCCCAGCATTTT
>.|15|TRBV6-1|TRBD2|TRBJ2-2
CASSELAGVLGELFF
TGTGCCAGCAGTGAACTAGCGGGGGTCCTCGGGGAGCTGTTTTTT
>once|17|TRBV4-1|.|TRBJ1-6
CASSQEPARQQNSPLHF
TGCGCCAGCAGCCAAGAACCGGCCCGGCAGCAAAATTCACCCCTCCACTTT
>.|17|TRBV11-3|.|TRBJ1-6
CASIPRGTVSYNSPLHF
TGTGCCAGCATCCCGCGAGGGACCGTCTCCTATAATTCACCCCTCCACTTT
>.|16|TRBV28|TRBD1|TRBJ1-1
CASSLGQGAGDTEAFF
TGTGCCAGCAGTTTAGGACAGGGGGCTGGGGACACTGAAGCTTTCTTT
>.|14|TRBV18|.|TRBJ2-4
CASSLNEGKNIQYF
TGTGCCAGCTCACTTAACGAGGGCAAAAACATTCAGTACTTC
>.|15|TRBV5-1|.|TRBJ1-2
CASSLAGRENYGYTF
TGCGCCAGCAGCTTGGCAGGCAGGGAGAACTATGGCTACACCTTC
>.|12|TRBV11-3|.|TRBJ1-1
CASSLKDTEAFF
TGTGCCAGCAGCTTAAAAGATACTGAAGCTTTCTTT
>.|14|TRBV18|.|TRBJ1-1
CASLTQLTNTEAFF
TGTGCCAGCCTAACACAGTTAACGAACACTGAAGCTTTCTTT
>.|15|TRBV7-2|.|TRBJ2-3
CASRRSAPGTDTQYF
TGTGCCAGCAGACGCTCGGCCCCGGGCACAGATACGCAGTATTTT
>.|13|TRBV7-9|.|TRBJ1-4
CASSLQGNEKLFF
TGTGCCAGCAGCTTACAGGGGAATGAAAAACTGTTTTTT
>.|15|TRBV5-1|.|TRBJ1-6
CASSLGQGYNSPLHF
TGCGCCAGCAGCTTGGGCCAGGGCTATAATTCACCCCTCCACTTT
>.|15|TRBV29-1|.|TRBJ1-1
CSVERGMGVNTEAFF
TGCAGCGTTGAAAGGGGGATGGGGGTGAACACTGAAGCTTTCTTT
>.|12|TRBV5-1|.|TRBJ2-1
CASSPHYNEQFF
TGCGCCAGCAGCCCGCACTACAATGAGCAGTTCTTC
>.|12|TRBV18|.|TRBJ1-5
CASSGGKQPQHF
TGTGCCAGCTCAGGGGGTAAACAGCCCCAGCATTTT
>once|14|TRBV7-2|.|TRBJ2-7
CASSLSFRGYEQYF
TGTGCCAGCAGCTTAAGTTTCAGGGGCTACGAGCAGTACTTC
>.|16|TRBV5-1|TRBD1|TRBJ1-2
CASSEGTGGVVYGYTF
TGCGCCAGCAGCGAGGGGACAGGGGGAGTCGTCTATGGCTACACCTTC
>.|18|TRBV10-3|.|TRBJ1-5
CAISEGGGRGRSNQPQHF
TGTGCCATCAGTGAGGGTGGAGGCAGGGGCAGGAGCAATCAGCCCCAGCATTTT
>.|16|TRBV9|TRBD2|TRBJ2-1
CASSVGPSGGYNEQFF
TGTGCCAGCAGCGTAGGGCCTAGCGGAGGCTACAATGAGCAGTTCTTC
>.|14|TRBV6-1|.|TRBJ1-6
CASSKDPRSPPLHF
TGTGCCAGCAGTAAGGACCCTAGGAGTCCACCCCTCCACTTT
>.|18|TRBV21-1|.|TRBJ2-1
CASSKFRLRRERGNEQFF
TGTGCCAGCAGCAAATTTAGGTTGCGGCGGGAGCGGGGGAATGAGCAGTTCTTC
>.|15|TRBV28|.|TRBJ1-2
CASSALLQGNYGYTF
TGTGCCAGCAGTGCATTACTACAGGGTAACTATGGCTACACCTTC
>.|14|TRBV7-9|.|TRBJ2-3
CASSLYYGTDTQYF
TGTGCCAGCAGCTTATATTACGGGACAGATACGCAGTATTTT
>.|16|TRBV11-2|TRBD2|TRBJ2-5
CASSLLPGRAVETQYF
TGTGCCAGCAGCTTATTGCCCGGGAGGGCCGTAGAGACCCAGTACTTC
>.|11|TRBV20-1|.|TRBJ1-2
CSATGIYGYTF
TGCAGTGCCACCGGCATCTATGGCTACACCTTC
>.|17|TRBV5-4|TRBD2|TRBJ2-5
CASSSWAASGQRETQYF
TGTGCCAGCAGCTCTTGGGCGGCTAGCGGGCAACGAGAGACCCAGTACTTC
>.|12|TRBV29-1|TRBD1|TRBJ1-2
CSVWTGGGGYTF
TGCAGCGTCTGGACAGGCGGTGGTGGCTACACCTTC
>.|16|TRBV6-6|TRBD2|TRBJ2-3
CASSYFGTSGTDTQYF
TGTGCCAGCAGTTATTTTGGGACTAGCGGCACAGATACGCAGTATTTT
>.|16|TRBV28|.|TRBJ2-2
CASSPGGAGNTGELFF
TGTGCCAGCAGTCCAGGGGGAGCGGGGAACACCGGGGAGCTGTTTTTT
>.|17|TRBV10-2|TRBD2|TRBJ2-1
CASSEILAGGFYNEQFF
TGCGCCAGCAGTGAGATATTAGCGGGGGGGTTCTACAATGAGCAGTTCTTC
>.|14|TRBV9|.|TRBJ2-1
CASSPRETRGEQFF
TGTGCCAGCAGCCCTCGCGAAACTAGGGGCGAGCAGTTCTTC
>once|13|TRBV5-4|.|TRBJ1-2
CASTTPKNYGYTF
TGTGCCAGCACCACACCCAAGAACTATGGCTACACCTTC
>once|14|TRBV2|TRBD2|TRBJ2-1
CASSQAGGPYEQFF
TGTGCCAGCAGTCAAGCGGGAGGGCCGTATGAGCAGTTCTTC
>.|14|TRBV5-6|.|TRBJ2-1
CASSLLRSHNEQFF
TGTGCCAGCAGCTTGCTGCGGAGCCACAATGAGCAGTTCTTC
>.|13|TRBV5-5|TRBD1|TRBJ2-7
CASSHPETGEQYF
TGTGCCAGCAGCCACCCAGAGACAGGGGAGCAGTACTTC
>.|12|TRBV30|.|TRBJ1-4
CAWSELNEKLFF
TGTGCCTGGAGTGAGCTAAATGAAAAACTGTTTTTT
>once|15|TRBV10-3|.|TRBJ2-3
CAISESEASTDTQYF
TGTGCCATCAGTGAGTCGGAGGCAAGCACAGATACGCAGTATTTT
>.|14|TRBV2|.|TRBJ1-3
CASGLSYSGNTIYF
TGTGCCAGCGGGTTGAGCTATTCTGGAAACACCATATATTTT
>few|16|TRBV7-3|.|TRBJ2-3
CASSPTSALEPDTQYF
TGTGCCAGCAGCCCTACGTCTGCGCTTGAACCAGATACGCAGTATTTT